The clone carrying this T cell receptor beta chain was detected only a few times. Antigen unknown. The V gene lost 6 bases and the J gene lost 4 bases, with 19 bases spanning the gap. The germline CDR1 and CDR2 sequences are SEHNR and FQNEAQ (reference sequence). The CDR3 is 17 residues long. The sample is drawn from a study of T cell responses to AZD1222 COVID-19 vaccine. Study summary: Second-dose recipients at about 4 or about 12 weeks were treated as one pooled group.

Overall study findings and caveats: Just six AZD1222 recipients tested seropositive at baseline. Donors were chiefly white British, with a greater number of females, and clonal diversity was perhaps underestimated. Targets within unmutated variant regions were reportedly found for nearly half of spike-specific TCRs.

Clones were sequenced by immunoSEQ multiplex PCR, and TCRdb holds only the in-frame ones, with some missing. The table records 150,000 to 200,000 clones, just over 90% of them present only once. The specimen was peripheral blood, collected on day 0 of AZD1222 vaccination. This sequence originates from an adult in good health. The V gene is TRBV7-9, the J gene TRBJ1-6; tentative D call: TRBD1 (6 bases). CDR3 in DNA: TGTGCCAGCAGACCAGCTGGCGGACAGACGTATAATTCACCCCTCCACTTT. Encoded protein: CASRPAGGQTYNSPLHF.